This T cell receptor beta chain was profiled in a study of OX40 agonist ivuxolimab in advanced cancers. Across the study: Patients received the agonistic anti-OX40 (CD134) antibody ivuxolimab. Partial responses were achieved by three patients, of whom one had hepatocellular carcinoma and two had cutaneous melanoma. Findings of the study overall: Clonal expansion was among the lowest in partial responders at 0.1-3.0 mg/kg, especially CD8+.

Peripheral blood came from all dose cohorts at three timepoints. Method: immunoSEQ multiplex PCR; TCRdb's copy keeps in-frame clones and lacks some. The table has about 73,000 clones, 88% seen once. Trimming took 5 bases from V and 2 from J, leaving 19 bases between them. CDR3 length: 16 residues. Germline CDR1 reads PRHDT; CDR2 reads FYEKMQ (reference sequence). In this sample, this clone turned up once. Its specificity is unknown. The V gene is TRBV13, the J gene TRBJ2-7, with a possible D match to TRBD1 (5 bases). The specimen was CD4+ or CD8+ T cells sorted from blood, collected in a trial of the OX40 agonist ivuxolimab. The TCR sequence derives from an adult with an advanced solid tumor such as melanoma, head and neck, liver or kidney cancer. The CDR3 nucleotides are TGTGCCAGCAGCGCCCTCGGGCAGGGTATCGCCTACGAGCAGTACTTC. Its translation is CASSALGQGIAYEQYF.